The rows below give T cell receptor beta chains drawn from one sample of a study of control samples from healthy donors and cancer patients. Assay used: immunoSEQ multiplex PCR; TCRdb lists only in-frame clones, some missing. The sample has fewer than 100,000 clones; 82% are singletons. The specimen was blood. The receptor set was obtained from a man between 60 and 70 years old in good health. Both conserved end residues are part of each CDR3. D genes are given only for firm matches. For some rows the clone size is stated as once, few or many, or as a class when expanded; others skip it.

V	size	J	D	DNA	CDR3
TRBV6-5	.	TRBJ2-1	.	TGTGCCAGCAGCCCATTAGGAGACTCCTACAATGAGCAGTTCTTC	CASSPLGDSYNEQFF
TRBV7-8	.	TRBJ1-5	.	TGTGCCAGCAGCTTAAGACAGTACTATCAGCCCCAGCATTTT	CASSLRQYYQPQHF
TRBV7-9	.	TRBJ2-5	TRBD1	TGTGCCAGCAGCCCCGGGACAGGGTTGGAAACCCAGTACTTC	CASSPGTGLETQYF
TRBV5-1	.	TRBJ2-5	.	TGCGCCAGCAGCTTGAATGGGATGCGGGCAGGAGAGACCCAGTACTTC	CASSLNGMRAGETQYF
TRBV5-1	.	TRBJ2-1	TRBD2	TGCGCCAGCATAGCGGGAGCGACCAATGAGCAGTTCTTC	CASIAGATNEQFF
TRBV2	.	TRBJ2-7	.	TGTGCCAGCAGTGCAAACAGACTGGACCCCTACGAGCAGTACTTC	CASSANRLDPYEQYF
TRBV9	.	TRBJ1-1	.	TGTGCCAGCAGCGTAGGCGGGTCCACTGAAGCTTTCTTT	CASSVGGSTEAFF
TRBV4-1	.	TRBJ2-1	TRBD2	TGCGCCAGCAGCCAAGAAGGGCCAACTAGCGGGTGGCGCAATGAGCAGTTCTTC	CASSQEGPTSGWRNEQFF
TRBV24-1	.	TRBJ2-1	.	TGTGCCACCAGTGGCTGGGCTTACAATGAGCAGTTCTTC	CATSGWAYNEQFF
TRBV7-8	once	TRBJ2-7	.	TGTGCCAGCAGCCACAGGTTTATCTACGAGCAGTACTTC	CASSHRFIYEQYF
TRBV4-1	.	TRBJ2-3	.	TGCGCCAGCAGTCAGGGAGCGGTAACCGTGGCAGATACGCAGTATTTT	CASSQGAVTVADTQYF
TRBV7-9	.	TRBJ1-5	TRBD1	TGTGCCAGCAGCTTCGGGACAGGGGTCCGCAATCAGCCCCAGCATTTT	CASSFGTGVRNQPQHF
TRBV4-1	.	TRBJ2-5	.	TGCGCCAGCAGCCAAGATCTTCTCCGAGAGACCCAGTACTTC	CASSQDLLRETQYF
TRBV28	.	TRBJ1-5	.	TGTGCCAGCGTGGGACACCGTTCTCAGCCCCAGCATTTT	CASVGHRSQPQHF
TRBV4-2	.	TRBJ2-7	.	TGTGCCAGCAGCCCGGGCTACGAGCAGTACTTC	CASSPGYEQYF
TRBV29-1	.	TRBJ2-2	.	TGCAGCATTGCCGGCCAGAGCACCGGGGAGCTGTTTTTT	CSIAGQSTGELFF
TRBV5-1	.	TRBJ2-7	TRBD1	TGCGCCAGCAGCTTGGGTCAGGGGGCGCGGGGGTACTTC	CASSLGQGARGYF
TRBV11-2	.	TRBJ1-1	TRBD1	TGTGCCAGCAGCTTAGGCCGACCAAACAGGTGGGAACAGGGGGTAGGAGCTTTCTTT	CASSLGRPNRWEQGVGAFF
TRBV10-1	.	TRBJ1-2	.	TGCGCCAGCAGGGGGGAGTTCAGAGGTGGCTACACCTTC	CASRGEFRGGYTF
TRBV5-1	.	TRBJ2-3	TRBD2	TGCGCCAGCAGCTTGGGACTAGCGGGGGGGTCCCCTACAGATACGCAGTATTTT	CASSLGLAGGSPTDTQYF
TRBV7-8	few	TRBJ1-5	.	TGTGCCAGCAGCTTAGAAGGTCTGACAGGCAATCAGCCCCAGCATTTT	CASSLEGLTGNQPQHF
TRBV19	.	TRBJ2-5	TRBD1	TGTGCCAGTAGTATGGCGGCTCAGACAGGGAAGTACTTC	CASSMAAQTGKYF
TRBV3-1/TRBV3-2	.	TRBJ2-1	TRBD2	TGTGCCAGTGGAGCTAGCGGGGGGGGTGAGCAGTTCTTC	CASGASGGGEQFF
TRBV11-2	.	TRBJ1-3	.	TGTGCCAGCAGCTTTCTGAGGGGGGGATCTGGAAACACCATATATTTT	CASSFLRGGSGNTIYF
TRBV18	.	TRBJ2-2	.	TGTGCCAGCTCACCCACCGGGACTCAGAACACCGGGGAGCTGTTTTTT	CASSPTGTQNTGELFF
TRBV10-3	.	TRBJ1-2	TRBD1	TGTGCCATCAGTGTCGGGGAGGGGGCGGGCTATGGCTACACCTTC	CAISVGEGAGYGYTF
TRBV5-1	.	TRBJ2-7	TRBD2	TGCGCCAGCAGCTTGGGCGTAACGGGGGGGCAATACGAGCAGTACTTC	CASSLGVTGGQYEQYF
TRBV10-3	.	TRBJ2-1	.	TGTGCCATCAGTGGCTATGGGGAAGAGCAGTTCTTC	CAISGYGEEQFF